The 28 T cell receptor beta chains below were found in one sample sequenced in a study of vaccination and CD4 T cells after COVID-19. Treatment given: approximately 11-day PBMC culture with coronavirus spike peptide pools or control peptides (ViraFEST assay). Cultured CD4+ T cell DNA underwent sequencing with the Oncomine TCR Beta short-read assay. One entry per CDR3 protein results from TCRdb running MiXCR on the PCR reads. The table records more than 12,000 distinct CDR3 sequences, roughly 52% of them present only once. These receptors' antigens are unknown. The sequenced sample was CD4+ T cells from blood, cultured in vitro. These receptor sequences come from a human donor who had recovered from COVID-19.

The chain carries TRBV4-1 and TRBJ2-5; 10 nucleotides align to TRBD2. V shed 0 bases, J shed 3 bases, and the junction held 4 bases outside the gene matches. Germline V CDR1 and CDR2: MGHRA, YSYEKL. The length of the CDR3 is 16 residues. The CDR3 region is CASSQELAGTEETQYF. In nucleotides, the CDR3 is TGCGCCAGCAGCCAAGAACTAGCGGGGACTGAAGAGACCCAGTACTTC.

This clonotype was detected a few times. The CDR3 spells CASRRDRDTDTQYF. In nucleotides, the CDR3 is TGTGCCAGCAGGCGGGACAGGGACACAGATACGCAGTATTTT. The chain links TRBV2 to TRBJ2-3, with 9 bases fitting TRBD1. CDR1 is SNHLY and CDR2 is FYNNEI in the germline V gene. The CDR3 runs to 14 residues. The V and J ends lost 6 bases and 2 bases, in that order; junction bases with no gene match: 3.

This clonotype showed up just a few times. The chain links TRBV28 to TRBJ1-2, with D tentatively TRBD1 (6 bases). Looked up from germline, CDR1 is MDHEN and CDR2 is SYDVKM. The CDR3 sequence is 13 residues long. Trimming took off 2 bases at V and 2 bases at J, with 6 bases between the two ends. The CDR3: CASSLGQNYGYTF. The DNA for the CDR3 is TGTGCCAGCAGTTTAGGACAGAACTATGGCTACACCTTC.

CDR3: CASSLGVDNEQFF. CDR3 DNA sequence: TGCGCCAGCAGCTTAGGGGTTGACAATGAGCAGTTCTTC. J is TRBJ2-1 and V is TRBV5-1; TRBD1 might be the D (5 bases). Per the germline V gene, CDR1 is SGHRS and CDR2 is YFSETQ. The V gene lost 2 bases and the J gene lost 5 bases, with 8 bases spanning the gap. The CDR3 covers 13 residues. Using reference TRBV5-1 and TRBJ2-1 for the parts outside the CDR3, the full variable domain is KAGVTQTPRYLIKTRGQQVTLSCSPISGHRSVSWYQQTPGQGLQFLFEYFSETQRNKGNFPGRFSGRQFSNSRSEMNVSTLELGDSALYLCASSLGVDNEQFFGPGTRLTVL.

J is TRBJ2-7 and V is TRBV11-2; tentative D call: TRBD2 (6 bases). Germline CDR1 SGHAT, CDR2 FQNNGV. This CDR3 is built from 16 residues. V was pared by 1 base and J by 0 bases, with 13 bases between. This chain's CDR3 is CASSLVLGGHSYEQYF. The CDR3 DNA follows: TGTGCCAGCAGCTTAGTTTTAGGAGGGCACTCCTACGAGCAGTACTTC.

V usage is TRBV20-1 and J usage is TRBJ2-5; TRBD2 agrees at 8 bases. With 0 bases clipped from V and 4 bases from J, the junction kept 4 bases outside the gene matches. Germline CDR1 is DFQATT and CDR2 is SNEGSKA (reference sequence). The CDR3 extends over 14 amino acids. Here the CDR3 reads CSARDAGGGETQYF. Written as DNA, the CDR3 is TGCAGTGCTAGAGATGCGGGAGGCGGAGAGACCCAGTACTTC.

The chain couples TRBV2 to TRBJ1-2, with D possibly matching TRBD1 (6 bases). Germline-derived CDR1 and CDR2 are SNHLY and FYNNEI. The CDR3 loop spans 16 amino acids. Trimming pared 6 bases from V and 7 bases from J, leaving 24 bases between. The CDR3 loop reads CASRPGSLGATPGYTF. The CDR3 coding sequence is TGTGCCAGCAGGCCGGGGAGTTTGGGGGCCACTCCTGGCTACACCTTC.

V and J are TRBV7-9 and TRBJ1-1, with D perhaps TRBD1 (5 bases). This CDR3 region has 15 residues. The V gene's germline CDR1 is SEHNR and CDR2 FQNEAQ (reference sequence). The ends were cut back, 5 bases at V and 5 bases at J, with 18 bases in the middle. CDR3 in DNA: TGTGCCAGCAGCCCCCCGGGACCCAGAGGGACTGAAGCTTTCTTT. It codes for CASSPPGPRGTEAFF.

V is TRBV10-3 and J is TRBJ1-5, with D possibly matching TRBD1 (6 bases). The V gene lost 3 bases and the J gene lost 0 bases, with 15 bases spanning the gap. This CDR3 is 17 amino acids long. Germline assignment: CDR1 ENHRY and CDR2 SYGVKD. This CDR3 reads CAISEREGVDSNQPQHF. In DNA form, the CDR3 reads TGTGCCATCAGTGAACGGGAGGGGGTGGATAGCAATCAGCCCCAGCATTTT.

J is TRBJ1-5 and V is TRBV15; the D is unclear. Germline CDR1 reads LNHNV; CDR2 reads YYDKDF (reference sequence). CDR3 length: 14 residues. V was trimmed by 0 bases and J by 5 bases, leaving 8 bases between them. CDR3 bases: TGTGCCACCAGCAGAGATCGCGGTTATCAGCCCCAGCATTTT. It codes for CATSRDRGYQPQHF.

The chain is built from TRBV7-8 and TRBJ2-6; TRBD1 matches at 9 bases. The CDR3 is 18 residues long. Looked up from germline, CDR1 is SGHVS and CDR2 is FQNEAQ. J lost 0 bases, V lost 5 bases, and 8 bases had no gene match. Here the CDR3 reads CASSNRDRVVSGANVLTF. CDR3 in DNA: TGTGCCAGCAGCAACCGGGACAGGGTAGTCTCTGGGGCCAACGTCCTGACTTTC.

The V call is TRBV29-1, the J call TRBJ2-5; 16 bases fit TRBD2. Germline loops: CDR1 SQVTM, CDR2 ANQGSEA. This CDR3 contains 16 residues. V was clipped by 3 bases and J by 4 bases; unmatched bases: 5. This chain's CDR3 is CSVDSGLAGGSETQYF. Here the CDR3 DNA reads TGCAGCGTTGATTCGGGACTAGCGGGAGGGTCAGAGACCCAGTACTTC.

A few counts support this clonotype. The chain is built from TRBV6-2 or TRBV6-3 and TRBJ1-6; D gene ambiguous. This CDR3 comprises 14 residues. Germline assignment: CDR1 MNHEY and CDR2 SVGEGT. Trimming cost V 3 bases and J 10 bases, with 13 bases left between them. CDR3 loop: CASSYTRKDSPLHF. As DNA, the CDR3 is TGTGCCAGCAGTTATACTCGGAAGGACTCACCCCTCCACTTT.

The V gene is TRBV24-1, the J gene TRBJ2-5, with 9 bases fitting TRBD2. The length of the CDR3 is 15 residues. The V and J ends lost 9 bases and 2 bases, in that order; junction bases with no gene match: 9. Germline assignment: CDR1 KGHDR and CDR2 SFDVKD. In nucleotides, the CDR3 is TGTGCCACCGGGGGGGCGGGAGGGCGGCAAGAGACCCAGTACTTC. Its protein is CATGGAGGRQETQYF.

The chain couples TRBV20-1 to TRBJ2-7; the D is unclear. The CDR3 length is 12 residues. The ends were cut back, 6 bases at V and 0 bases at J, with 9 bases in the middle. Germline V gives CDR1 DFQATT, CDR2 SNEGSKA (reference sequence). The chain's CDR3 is CSALPPSYEQYF. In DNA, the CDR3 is TGCAGTGCCCTCCCCCCCTCCTACGAGCAGTACTTC.

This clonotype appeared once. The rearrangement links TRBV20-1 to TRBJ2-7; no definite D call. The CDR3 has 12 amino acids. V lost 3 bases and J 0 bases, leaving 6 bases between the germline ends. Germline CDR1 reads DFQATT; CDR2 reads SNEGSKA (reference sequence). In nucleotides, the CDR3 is TGCAGTGCTAGCAAGAGCTCCTACGAGCAGTACTTC. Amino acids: CSASKSSYEQYF.

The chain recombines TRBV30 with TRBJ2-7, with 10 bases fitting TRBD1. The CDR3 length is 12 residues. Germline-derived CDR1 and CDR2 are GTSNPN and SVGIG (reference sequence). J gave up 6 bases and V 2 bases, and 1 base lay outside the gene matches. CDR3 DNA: TGTGCCTGGAGTAGGACAGGGGGCGAGCAGTACTTC. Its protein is CAWSRTGGEQYF.

The CDR3 region is CASSFGGETQYF. CDR3 nucleotide sequence: TGCGCCAGCAGCTTTGGCGGAGAGACCCAGTACTTC. The chain recombines TRBV5-1 with TRBJ2-5, with D uncertain. V dropped 2 bases and J dropped 4 bases, with 6 bases sitting between them. Germline assignment: CDR1 SGHRS and CDR2 YFSETQ. The CDR3 covers 12 residues.

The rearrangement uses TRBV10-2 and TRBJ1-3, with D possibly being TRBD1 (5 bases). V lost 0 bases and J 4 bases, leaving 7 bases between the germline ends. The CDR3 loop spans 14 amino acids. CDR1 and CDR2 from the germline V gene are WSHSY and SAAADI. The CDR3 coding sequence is TGCGCCAGCAGTGAGTCAACAGGCGGAAACACCATATATTTT. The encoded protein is CASSESTGGNTIYF.

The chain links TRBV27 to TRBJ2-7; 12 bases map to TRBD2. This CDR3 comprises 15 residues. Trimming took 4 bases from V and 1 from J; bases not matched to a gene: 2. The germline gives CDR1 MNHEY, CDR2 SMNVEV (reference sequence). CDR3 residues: CASSWTSGDSYEQYF. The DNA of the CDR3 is TGTGCCAGCAGTTGGACTAGCGGGGATTCCTACGAGCAGTACTTC.

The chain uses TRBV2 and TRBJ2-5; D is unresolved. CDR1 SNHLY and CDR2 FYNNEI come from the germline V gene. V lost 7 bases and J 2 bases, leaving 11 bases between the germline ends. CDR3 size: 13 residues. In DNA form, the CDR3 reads TGTGCCAGCAAGGTGGCAGGACAAGAGACCCAGTACTTC. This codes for CASKVAGQETQYF.

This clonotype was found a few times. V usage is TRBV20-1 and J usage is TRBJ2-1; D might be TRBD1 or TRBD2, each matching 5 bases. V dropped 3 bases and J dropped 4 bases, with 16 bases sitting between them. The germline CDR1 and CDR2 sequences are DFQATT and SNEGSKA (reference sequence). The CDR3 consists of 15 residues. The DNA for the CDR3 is TGCAGTGCTAGGTTCCTAGGGACGGTATACAATGAGCAGTTCTTC. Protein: CSARFLGTVYNEQFF.

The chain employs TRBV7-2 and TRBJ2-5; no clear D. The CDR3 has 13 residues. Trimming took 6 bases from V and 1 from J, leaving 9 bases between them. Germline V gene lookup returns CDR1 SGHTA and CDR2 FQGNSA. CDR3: CASRGPSQETQYF. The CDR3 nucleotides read TGTGCCAGCAGGGGCCCGTCCCAAGAGACCCAGTACTTC.

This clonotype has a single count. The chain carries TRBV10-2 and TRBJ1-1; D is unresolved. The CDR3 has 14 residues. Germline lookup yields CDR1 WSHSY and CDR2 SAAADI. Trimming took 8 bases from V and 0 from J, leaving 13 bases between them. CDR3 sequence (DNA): TGCGCCAGCCAGGTGGCAGAACTGAACACTGAAGCTTTCTTT. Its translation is CASQVAELNTEAFF.

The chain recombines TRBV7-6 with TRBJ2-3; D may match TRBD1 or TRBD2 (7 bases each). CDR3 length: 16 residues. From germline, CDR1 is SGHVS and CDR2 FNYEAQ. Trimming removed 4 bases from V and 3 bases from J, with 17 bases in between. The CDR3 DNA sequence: TGTGCCAGCAGCTCCGAGGGGGCGGGAGTGACAGATACGCAGTATTTT. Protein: CASSSEGAGVTDTQYF.

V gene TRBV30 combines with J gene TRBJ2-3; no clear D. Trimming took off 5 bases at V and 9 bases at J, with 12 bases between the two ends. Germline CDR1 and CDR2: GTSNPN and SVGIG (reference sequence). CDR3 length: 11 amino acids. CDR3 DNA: TGTGCCTGGGGGGTGGGCGACACGCAGTATTTT. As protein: CAWGVGDTQYF.

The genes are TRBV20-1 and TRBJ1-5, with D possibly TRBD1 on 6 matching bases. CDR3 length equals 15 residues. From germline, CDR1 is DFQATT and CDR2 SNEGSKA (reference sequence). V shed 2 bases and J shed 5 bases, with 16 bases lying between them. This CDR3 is CSARPRGVVYQPQHF. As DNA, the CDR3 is TGCAGTGCTAGACCCAGGGGAGTCGTCTATCAGCCCCAGCATTTT.

CDR3 DNA: TGTGCCAGCAGCCCGGACGTGGGGGGATTCGAGACCCAGTACTTC. Protein sequence: CASSPDVGGFETQYF. This rearrangement joins TRBV7-9 to TRBJ2-5; D is possibly TRBD2 (6 bases). This CDR3 is 15 amino acids long. V was trimmed by 5 bases and J by 5 bases, leaving 18 bases between them. The germline gives CDR1 SEHNR, CDR2 FQNEAQ (reference sequence).